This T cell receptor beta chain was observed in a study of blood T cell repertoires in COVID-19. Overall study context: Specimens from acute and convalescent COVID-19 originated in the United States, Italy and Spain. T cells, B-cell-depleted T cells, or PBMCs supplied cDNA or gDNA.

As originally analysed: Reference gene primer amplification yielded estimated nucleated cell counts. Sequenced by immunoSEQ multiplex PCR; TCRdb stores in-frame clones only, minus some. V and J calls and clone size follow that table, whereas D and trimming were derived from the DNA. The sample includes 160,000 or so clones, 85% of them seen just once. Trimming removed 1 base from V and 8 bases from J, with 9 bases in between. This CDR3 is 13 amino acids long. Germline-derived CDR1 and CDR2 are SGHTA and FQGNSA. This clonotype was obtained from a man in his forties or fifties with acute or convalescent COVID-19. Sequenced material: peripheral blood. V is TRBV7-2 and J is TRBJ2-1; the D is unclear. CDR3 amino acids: CASSLVYLDEQFF. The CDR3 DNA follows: TGTGCCAGCAGCTTAGTTTATCTCGATGAGCAGTTCTTC.